This is a list of T cell receptor beta chains from one sample in a study of blood T cell repertoires in COVID-19. Only in-frame clones appear in the TCRdb table, and some are missing; sequencing was by immunoSEQ multiplex PCR. Of tens of thousands of clones in the sample, around 88% are singletons; the top ten hold nearly 5%. The sample consisted of peripheral blood. The receptors derive from a woman aged 80 or over with acute or convalescent COVID-19. Each CDR3 is given with its conserved first and last residue. D genes are given only for firm matches. Expanded clones are given a class, and other clones once, few, many or no size at all.

abundance: NA; j_gene: TRBJ2-7; v_gene: TRBV5-4; d_gene: NA; CDR3nt: TGTGCCAGCAGCCCCAGGGGCGGCTCCTACGAGCAGTACTTC; CDR3aa: CASSPRGGSYEQYF
abundance: NA; j_gene: TRBJ1-5; v_gene: TRBV10-1; d_gene: NA; CDR3nt: TGCGCCAGCAGTGAGAACACCTATCAGCCCCAGCATTTT; CDR3aa: CASSENTYQPQHF
abundance: few; j_gene: TRBJ2-2; v_gene: TRBV5-4; d_gene: NA; CDR3nt: TGTGCCAGCAGCAAAGGGGATGGCACCGGGGAGCTGTTTTTT; CDR3aa: CASSKGDGTGELFF
abundance: NA; j_gene: TRBJ1-2; v_gene: TRBV18; d_gene: TRBD1; CDR3nt: TGTGCCAGCTCGGAGGGACAGAACTACTATGGCTACACCTTC; CDR3aa: CASSEGQNYYGYTF
abundance: NA; j_gene: TRBJ2-1; v_gene: TRBV6-5; d_gene: TRBD1; CDR3nt: TGTGCCAGCAGTAAAAGGGGGACAGGGGAGCCTGAGCAGTTCTTC; CDR3aa: CASSKRGTGEPEQFF
abundance: NA; j_gene: TRBJ1-1; v_gene: TRBV25-1; d_gene: NA; CDR3nt: TGTGCCAGCAGTCCCCGGGGGACCTTCACTGAAGCTTTCTTT; CDR3aa: CASSPRGTFTEAFF
abundance: NA; j_gene: TRBJ2-6; v_gene: TRBV18; d_gene: TRBD1; CDR3nt: TGTGCCAGCTCTCCGGGACAGGGGACTCTGGGGGCCAACGTCCTGACTTTC; CDR3aa: CASSPGQGTLGANVLTF
abundance: NA; j_gene: TRBJ2-7; v_gene: TRBV5-1; d_gene: NA; CDR3nt: TGCGCCAGCAGCTTGGAAGGGGGTACCTACGAGCAGTACTTC; CDR3aa: CASSLEGGTYEQYF
abundance: NA; j_gene: TRBJ1-2; v_gene: TRBV19; d_gene: TRBD1; CDR3nt: TGTGCCAGTAGCAGGGGGACAGGGAACTATGGCTACACCTTC; CDR3aa: CASSRGTGNYGYTF
abundance: NA; j_gene: TRBJ2-3; v_gene: TRBV5-1; d_gene: TRBD2; CDR3nt: TGCGCCAGCAGCCCCTCATGGCGGGGGAACACAGATACGCAGTATTTT; CDR3aa: CASSPSWRGNTDTQYF
abundance: NA; j_gene: TRBJ2-3; v_gene: TRBV7-2; d_gene: TRBD2; CDR3nt: TGTGCCAGCAGCTTAGCGACTAGCGGGGCTACGCAGTATTTT; CDR3aa: CASSLATSGATQYF